Shown below are 3 T cell receptor beta chains from a single sample sequenced in a study of blood T cell repertoires in COVID-19. TCRdb's table, derived via immunoSEQ multiplex PCR, lists solely in-frame clones and lacks some. The sample consists of about 190,000 clones, approximately 78% of them appearing once. Sequencing used peripheral blood. These receptors were obtained from a woman aged 80 or over with active or convalescent COVID-19.

This chain connects TRBV5-1 to TRBJ2-1; 8 bases agree with TRBD1. Germline V lookup: CDR1 SGHRS, CDR2 YFSETQ. CDR3 length: 15 amino acids. V lost 0 bases to trimming and J lost 4 bases; unmatched junction nucleotides: 3. This CDR3 reads CASSLEQGVYNEQFF. CDR3 bases: TGCGCCAGCAGCTTGGAACAGGGGGTATACAATGAGCAGTTCTTC.

The chain uses TRBV7-2 and TRBJ2-3; perhaps TRBD1 as D (5 bases). Trimming left V 6 bases short and J 1 base short, with 11 bases between. This CDR3 is 14 amino acids long. Germline loops: CDR1 SGHTA, CDR2 FQGNSA. The CDR3 coding sequence is TGTGCCAGCAGTCGACAGACCCGCACAGATACGCAGTATTTT. It translates to CASSRQTRTDTQYF.

This clone occurred a few times. V gene TRBV5-1 combines with J gene TRBJ2-1; unclear D gene. Trimming took 4 bases from V and 4 from J, leaving 15 bases between them. Germline lookup yields CDR1 SGHRS and CDR2 YFSETQ. The CDR3 has 15 residues. CDR3 amino acids: CASSRETRTYNEQFF. CDR3 bases: TGCGCCAGCAGCAGAGAGACACGCACATACAATGAGCAGTTCTTC.